Below are 18 T cell receptor beta chains sequenced from a single sample in a study of blood T cell repertoires in COVID-19. Assay: immunoSEQ multiplex PCR; the TCRdb copy retains only in-frame clones and omits some. The sample includes more than 95,000 clones, approximately 90% of them seen just once. The material sequenced was peripheral blood. Receptors were obtained from a man aged 45 to 65 in a cohort sampled during active COVID-19.

The chain carries TRBV9 and TRBJ2-3; TRBD1 might be the D (5 bases). V shed 0 bases and J shed 4 bases, with 9 bases lying between them. The length of the CDR3 is 14 residues. Looked up from germline, CDR1 is SGDLS and CDR2 is YYNGEE. The CDR3 spells CASSVVDRPDTQYF. The CDR3 DNA is TGTGCCAGCAGCGTAGTTGACAGACCAGATACGCAGTATTTT.

The chain combines TRBV19 with TRBJ1-5; D ambiguous. This CDR3 contains 13 residues. Germline CDR1 is LNHDA and CDR2 is SQIVND (reference sequence). V lost 6 bases, J lost 4 bases, and 10 bases lay in between. The CDR3 DNA is TGTGCCAGTAGGGGCAGCTATAATCAGCCCCAGCATTTT. Translated, it gives CASRGSYNQPQHF.

The CDR3, as DNA: TGTGCCAGCAGCGTAGGTGGGGCGGACACCTACGAGCAGTACTTC. Protein sequence: CASSVGGADTYEQYF. This chain links TRBV9 with TRBJ2-7, with D perhaps matching TRBD1 (5 bases). The CDR3 runs to 15 residues. In germline, CDR1 is SGDLS, CDR2 YYNGEE. Trimming shortened V by 0 bases and J by 2 bases, and 12 bases separated the two germline ends. The full variable domain, rest sourced from reference TRBV9 and TRBJ2-7, is DSGVTQTPKHLITATGQRVTLRCSPRSGDLSVYWYQQSLDQGLQFLIQYYNGEERAKGNILERFSAQQFPDLHSELNLSSLELGDSALYFCASSVGGADTYEQYFGPGTRLTVT.

The CDR3 DNA follows: TGTGCCAGCAGCTCTAGCGGGGGGGGTTACGAGCAGTACTTC. Translation gives CASSSSGGGYEQYF. The chain couples TRBV5-4 to TRBJ2-7; 12 bases line up with TRBD2. The trim removed 3 bases at V and 4 bases at J, leaving 2 bases unmatched. Germline V CDR1 and CDR2: SGHNT, YYREEE (reference sequence). This CDR3 has 14 residues. The full variable domain, in which reference TRBV5-4 and TRBJ2-7 provide the parts outside the CDR3, is ETGVTQSPTHLIKTRGQQVTLRCSSQSGHNTVSWYQQALGQGPQFIFQYYREEENGRGNFPPRFSGLQFPNYSSELNVNALELDDSALYLCASSSSGGGYEQYFGPGTRLTVT.

The chain uses TRBV24-1 and TRBJ2-3; a possible D gene is TRBD1 (5 bases). Germline lookup yields CDR1 KGHDR and CDR2 SFDVKD. Deletions cut 3 bases from V and 5 bases from J, with 8 bases between. The CDR3 contains 13 residues. Written as DNA, the CDR3 is TGTGCCACCAGTGATAACGACAGAGATACGCAGTATTTT. It yields the protein CATSDNDRDTQYF.

The CDR3 protein is CASNDQRRLSYNEQFF. As DNA, the CDR3 is TGTGCCAGCAACGACCAGAGGAGACTATCCTACAATGAGCAGTTCTTC. This rearrangement joins TRBV7-9 to TRBJ2-1; D possibly corresponds to TRBD2 (5 bases). The CDR3 has 16 amino acids. V was shortened by 7 bases and J by 1 base, with 17 bases between the two germline ends. Germline V gene data show CDR1 as SEHNR and CDR2 as FQNEAQ (reference sequence).

This clone was detected only once. V and J are TRBV7-2 and TRBJ2-1, with TRBD1 matching 10 bases. CDR1 and CDR2 from the germline V gene are SGHTA and FQGNSA. The CDR3 is 15 residues long. With 2 bases clipped from V and 4 bases from J, the junction kept 2 bases outside the gene matches. CDR3 in amino acids: CASSLMGQGYNEQFF. CDR3 coding DNA: TGTGCCAGCAGCTTAATGGGACAGGGGTACAATGAGCAGTTCTTC.

The CDR3 region has the DNA TGCGCCAGCAGCTCCGGCGAGTACAGGGGCACAGATACGCAGTATTTT. This translates into CASSSGEYRGTDTQYF. This chain uses TRBV5-1 with TRBJ2-3, with D possibly TRBD1 on 6 matching bases. V was cut by 3 bases and J by 1 base, with 15 bases left in between. Per the germline V gene, CDR1 is SGHRS and CDR2 is YFSETQ. CDR3 size: 16 residues.

This chain joins TRBV11-1 and TRBJ1-2, with 8 bases aligning to TRBD1. Per the germline V gene, CDR1 is SGHAT and CDR2 is FQDESV (reference sequence). The V gene end was trimmed by 4 bases and the J gene end by 8 bases; junction bases not matched to a gene: 12. This CDR3 is built from 15 residues. The CDR3 here is CASSSGVTGARGYTF. As DNA, the CDR3 is TGTGCCAGCAGCTCCGGAGTGACAGGGGCCAGAGGCTACACCTTC.

The gene calls are TRBV6-6 and TRBJ2-6, with 8 positions matching TRBD1. This CDR3 spans 15 amino acids. J was trimmed by 2 bases and V by 8 bases; bases with no gene match: 5. Per the germline V gene, CDR1 is MNHNY and CDR2 is SVGAGI (reference sequence). CDR3 nucleotides: TGTGCCAGCGGCTCAGGGGGCGCTGGGGCCAACGTCCTGACTTTC. It translates to CASGSGGAGANVLTF.

The rearrangement joins TRBV11-2 to TRBJ1-2; D might be TRBD1 (5 bases). CDR3 length: 13 amino acids. The germline V gene encodes CDR1 SGHAT and CDR2 FQNNGV. The V end was cut by 0 bases, the J end by 7 bases, with 9 bases between. DNA for the CDR3: TGTGCCAGCAGCTTAGACAGGGTTGGTGGCTACACCTTC. The encoded protein is CASSLDRVGGYTF.

A few counts support this clone. The V gene is TRBV6-1, the J gene TRBJ2-7; 10 nucleotides line up with TRBD1. This CDR3 spans 18 amino acids. The junction had 13 bases not matched to a gene; V was cut back by 1 base and J by 4 bases. Germline CDR1 and CDR2: MNHNS and SASEGT. CDR3 loop: CASSEGRLATGGSYEQYF. Here the CDR3 DNA reads TGTGCCAGCAGTGAAGGTCGCCTGGCGACAGGGGGCTCTTACGAGCAGTACTTC.

This clone has a single count. The chain couples TRBV9 to TRBJ2-3, with 9 positions matching TRBD2. Germline trimming cut 6 bases from V and 2 bases from J; bases unmatched to any gene: 7. Germline loops: CDR1 SGDLS, CDR2 YYNGEE. The CDR3 is made up of 15 amino acids. CDR3 sequence (DNA): TGTGCCAGCACCCTAGCGGGGACTCCCACAGATACGCAGTATTTT. This translates into CASTLAGTPTDTQYF.

CDR3 DNA: TGCGCCACCGCTCCGGGGGGTAGCACAGATACGCAGTATTTT. Its translation is CATAPGGSTDTQYF. The chain employs TRBV5-1 and TRBJ2-3; TRBD2 matches at 7 bases. V lost 9 bases, J lost 0 bases, and 7 bases stayed unmatched. Germline values: CDR1 SGHRS, CDR2 YFSETQ. The CDR3 consists of 14 residues.

The V call is TRBV7-6, the J call TRBJ2-7; D not resolved. The CDR3 extends over 16 amino acids. Deletions cut 0 bases from V and 0 bases from J, with 12 bases between. Germline loops: CDR1 SGHVS, CDR2 FNYEAQ. The CDR3 loop reads CASSLAVRRSSYEQYF. For the CDR3, the DNA is TGTGCCAGCAGCTTAGCAGTCAGAAGGAGCTCCTACGAGCAGTACTTC.

The chain recombines TRBV28 with TRBJ2-7; perhaps TRBD1 as D (6 bases). The CDR3 runs 13 residues. The germline gives CDR1 MDHEN, CDR2 SYDVKM. Trimming left V 6 bases short and J 4 bases short, with 13 bases between. DNA for the CDR3: TGTGCCAGCAGACCCCATACAGGGTACGAGCAGTACGTC. It translates to CASRPHTGYEQYV.

With regard to this clone: Sequence at one end of the junction differs from germline and may be a read error. The V and J genes are TRBV3-1 (or the pseudogene TRBV3-2) and TRBJ2-2, with D possibly matching TRBD1 (6 bases). Per the germline V gene, CDR1 is LGHDT and CDR2 is YNNKEL (reference sequence). CDR3 size: 16 residues. CDR3 in amino acids: CASSQSSGANIGELFF. The CDR3 DNA is TGTGCCAGCAGCCAATCCTCAGGGGCCAACATCGGGGAGCTGTTTTTT.

This rearrangement joins TRBV7-8 to TRBJ1-3; no reliable D call. The V and J ends lost 1 base and 0 bases respectively, with 7 bases between them. The CDR3 runs to 15 residues. CDR1 SGHVS and CDR2 FQNEAQ come from the germline V gene. This CDR3 reads CASSLGGSSGNTIYF. CDR3 DNA: TGTGCCAGCAGCTTAGGCGGAAGCTCTGGAAACACCATATATTTT.